A single TCR beta chain is shown here with its context. Antigen: not known. Germline V gene lookup returns CDR1 MNHNS and CDR2 SASEGT. The CDR3 runs 15 residues. V lost 4 bases to trimming and J lost 3 bases; unmatched junction nucleotides: 3. These data belong to a study of shared clonotypes between healthy human individuals. The data were produced by immunoSEQ multiplex PCR, yet TCRdb's version contains in-frame clones alone and is incomplete. The table includes 650,000 to 800,000 clones, approximately 72% detected once. Broader study findings: Though the depth was large, rarefaction showed that sorted-subset sequencing was incomplete.

Sample: memory CD4+ T cells sorted from blood. Subset defined: CD45RA-negative fraction. The V gene is TRBV6-1, the J gene TRBJ2-2; 9 bases align to TRBD2. The sequence was obtained from a woman in her 30s in good health. CDR3 bases: TGTGCCAGCAGTGCCGGGACTAGCCACACCGGGGAGCTGTTTTTT. Translation: CASSAGTSHTGELFF.